These 32 T cell receptor beta chains were all obtained from the same sample, sequenced in a study of beta chain features in type 1 diabetes (dated by TCRdb to 2016 to 2019). These receptors lack a known antigen. Overall results and qualifications from the work: In all four CD4+ subsets, TCRB CDR3 length was moderately but significantly shorter in type 1 diabetes patients.

Library preparation employed the immunoSEQ multiplex PCR assay. All of the isolated RNA was reverse transcribed with the High Capacity cDNA Reverse Transcription Kit, so expressed TCRB transcripts were sequenced. The table was pulled from immuneACCESS by TCRdb, which kept in-frame rearrangements only. Such tables lose some clones; where checked, under half of the loss comes from unresolved V genes, and the rest has no known cause. The sample table records 160,000 or so clones; roughly 60% of these occur just once. The top ten constitute 0.08% to 0.095% of the sample. Sequencing used naive CD4+ T cells from blood. This specimen's cell subset or site label, per the study, means: true naive CD4+ T cells. These TCRs come from a man between 25 and 39 years old with type 1 diabetes.

This clone was counted between two and nine times. V gene TRBV28 combines with J gene TRBJ2-7; D gene ambiguous. Trimming left V 5 bases short and J 2 bases short, with 19 bases between. The CDR3 runs to 16 residues. CDR1 MDHEN and CDR2 SYDVKM come from the germline V gene. The CDR3 is CASSPASKRATYEQYF. CDR3 bases: TGTGCCAGCAGTCCCGCCTCGAAAAGGGCCACCTACGAGCAGTACTTC.

This clone came up a few times. The genes are TRBV21-1 and TRBJ2-5; the listed D gene, TRBD1, was not tested against the DNA. TRBV21-1 is reported as a pseudogene. The CDR3 runs to 17 residues. This CDR3 is CASSKAPGHRIRETQYF. The DNA for the CDR3 is TGTGCCAGCAGCAAAGCGCCGGGCCACAGGATCCGAGAGACCCAGTACTTC.

This clone showed up just once. The V and J genes are TRBV5-1 and TRBJ2-7, with D perhaps TRBD1 (5 bases). V was cut by 0 bases and J by 7 bases, with 14 bases left in between. Germline CDR1 SGHRS, CDR2 YFSETQ. The CDR3 sequence is 14 residues long. The CDR3 region has the DNA TGCGCCAGCAGCTTGGCTCCTGTACAGGAGGAGCAGTACTTC. Protein product: CASSLAPVQEEQYF.

The chain employs TRBV2 and TRBJ2-3, with D maybe TRBD1 (6 bases). Germline V CDR1 and CDR2: SNHLY, FYNNEI. V lost 4 bases and J 0 bases, leaving 14 bases between the germline ends. CDR3 length: 16 residues. CDR3 sequence (DNA): TGTGCCAGCAGTGGTTGGACAGCGTCTAGCACAGATACGCAGTATTTT. Amino acid sequence: CASSGWTASSTDTQYF.

The V and J genes are TRBV15 and TRBJ2-1, with D tentatively TRBD2 (5 bases). Germline CDR1 LNHNV, CDR2 YYDKDF (reference sequence). This CDR3 has 16 residues. The germline V and J ends were trimmed by 3 bases and 9 bases, with 21 bases remaining between them. The CDR3 here is CATSREAVPSFGEQFF. Written as DNA, the CDR3 is TGTGCCACCAGCAGGGAGGCGGTCCCTAGCTTCGGTGAGCAGTTCTTC.

The CDR3 loop reads CSVGLTDSSSYEQYF. As DNA, the CDR3 is TGCAGCGTGGGCCTAACAGACTCCAGCTCCTACGAGCAGTACTTC. The chain couples TRBV29-1 to TRBJ2-7; D unclear. Per the germline V gene, CDR1 is SQVTM and CDR2 is ANQGSEA. This CDR3 comprises 15 residues. Trimming took 6 bases from V and 0 from J, leaving 18 bases between them.

J is TRBJ2-3 and V is TRBV2; possible D gene TRBD2, 6 bases. The CDR3 runs 15 residues. Germline V gene data show CDR1 as SNHLY and CDR2 as FYNNEI. Trimming left V 3 bases short and J 1 base short, with 11 bases between. The CDR3 DNA follows: TGTGCCAGCAGTGATGGGGGAGGCGGCACAGATACGCAGTATTTT. Its translation is CASSDGGGGTDTQYF.

This clone was recorded a few times. This chain joins TRBV7-2 and TRBJ2-4; D possibly matches TRBD1 or TRBD2 (5 bases each). V lost 2 bases and J lost 6, with 11 bases in between. The length of the CDR3 is 14 residues. Germline CDR1 is SGHTA and CDR2 is FQGNSA. In DNA form, the CDR3 reads TGTGCCAGCAGCTTACAGGCAGGGAGAAACATTCAGTACTTC. The encoded protein is CASSLQAGRNIQYF.

The chain joins TRBV7-2 to TRBJ2-3; 8 nucleotides line up with TRBD1. CDR1 SGHTA and CDR2 FQGNSA come from the germline V gene. J gave up 1 base and V 4 bases, and 7 bases lay outside the gene matches. There are 16 residues in the CDR3. The CDR3 loop reads CASSSQGALGTDTQYF. The CDR3 nucleotides are TGTGCCAGCAGCTCCCAGGGGGCATTGGGCACAGATACGCAGTATTTT. Full variable domain (missing parts from reference TRBV7-2 and TRBJ2-3): GAGVSQSPSNKVTEKGKDVELRCDPISGHTALYWYRQSLGQGLEFLIYFQGNSAPDKSGLPSDRFSAERTGGSVSTLTIQRTQQEDSAVYLCASSSQGALGTDTQYFGPGTRLTVL.

V and J are TRBV11-2 and TRBJ1-4, with 7 bases that match TRBD1. Germline V gene data show CDR1 as SGHAT and CDR2 as FQNNGV. This CDR3 has 11 amino acids. Germline trimming cut 4 bases from V and 13 bases from J; bases unmatched to any gene: 3. CDR3 sequence reads: CASSSRQGLFF. In DNA form, the CDR3 reads TGTGCCAGCAGCTCGCGACAGGGACTGTTTTTT.

The rearrangement uses TRBV29-1 and TRBJ2-7; 10 bases map to TRBD1. Germline V gives CDR1 SQVTM, CDR2 ANQGSEA. The CDR3 has 14 amino acids. V was clipped by 4 bases and J by 0 bases; unmatched bases: 3. The CDR3 DNA reads TGCAGCGTTGCCCGGACAGGGGGCTCCTACGAGCAGTACTTC. Protein sequence: CSVARTGGSYEQYF.

This chain links TRBV21-1 with TRBJ1-2. TRBV21-1 is a known pseudogene. The CDR3 sequence is 11 residues long. CDR3 nucleotides: TGTGCCAGCAGCTCCGCCAATGGCTACACCTTC. Translating it yields CASSSANGYTF.

This chain joins TRBV25-1 and TRBJ1-2; 8 bases match TRBD1. The CDR3 extends over 15 amino acids. The V gene's germline CDR1 is MGHDK and CDR2 SYGVNS. V lost 4 bases and J lost 4; bases outside the gene matches: 8. CDR3 in amino acids: CASSVPGQVPYGYTF. The CDR3 bases are TGTGCCAGCAGTGTTCCGGGACAGGTCCCCTATGGCTACACCTTC.

This clone turned up a few times. This chain uses TRBV7-9 with TRBJ1-4, with D perhaps TRBD1 (6 bases). CDR1 and CDR2 (germline): SEHNR, FQNEAQ (reference sequence). The CDR3 runs to 15 residues. Trimming took 1 base from V and 1 from J, leaving 7 bases between them. The CDR3 DNA is TGTGCCAGCAGCTTAGGCAGGGGAACTAATGAAAAACTGTTTTTT. Protein: CASSLGRGTNEKLFF. The full variable domain, rest sourced from reference TRBV7-9 and TRBJ1-4, is DTGVSQNPRHKITKRGQNVTFRCDPISEHNRLYWYRQTLGQGPEFLTYFQNEAQLEKSRLLSDRFSAERPKGSFSTLEIQRTEQGDSAMYLCASSLGRGTNEKLFFGSGTQLSVL.

The rearrangement links TRBV9 to TRBJ1-1; a possible D gene is TRBD1 (6 bases). Trimming pared 4 bases from V and 4 bases from J, leaving 14 bases between. The germline CDR1 and CDR2 sequences are SGDLS and YYNGEE. CDR3 length: 14 amino acids. The CDR3 sequence is CASSSKGGTTEAFF. Written as DNA, the CDR3 is TGTGCCAGCAGCTCTAAGGGGGGGACCACTGAAGCTTTCTTT.

V usage is TRBV11-2 and J usage is TRBJ2-5; D possibly uses TRBD1 or TRBD2 (5 bases each). Trimming stripped 4 bases from V and 2 bases from J, with 8 bases between. This CDR3 spans 13 amino acids. Per the germline V gene, CDR1 is SGHAT and CDR2 is FQNNGV. CDR3 in DNA: TGTGCCAGCAGCTGGGGGTTTCAAGAGACCCAGTACTTC. As protein: CASSWGFQETQYF.

This chain uses TRBV29-1 with TRBJ1-1; no definite D call. CDR1 SQVTM and CDR2 ANQGSEA come from the germline V gene. The CDR3 sequence is 12 residues long. Trimming pared 5 bases from V and 5 bases from J, leaving 12 bases between. The CDR3 DNA follows: TGCAGCGTTATGGGAACGGGGACTGAAGCTTTCTTT. This encodes CSVMGTGTEAFF.

V and J are TRBV7-9 and TRBJ1-5; D unclear. Germline-derived CDR1 and CDR2 are SEHNR and FQNEAQ (reference sequence). The V and J ends lost 3 bases and 1 base respectively, with 1 base between them. The CDR3 has 12 residues. The CDR3 loop reads CASSLSNQPQHF. DNA for the CDR3: TGTGCCAGCAGCTTGAGCAATCAGCCCCAGCATTTT. The variable domain in full, completed from reference TRBV7-9 and TRBJ1-5, reads DTGVSQNPRHKITKRGQNVTFRCDPISEHNRLYWYRQTLGQGPEFLTYFQNEAQLEKSRLLSDRFSAERPKGSFSTLEIQRTEQGDSAMYLCASSLSNQPQHFGDGTRLSIL.

The CDR3 protein is CSVGGVGSNQPQHF. The CDR3 DNA reads as TGCAGCGTTGGGGGCGTTGGTAGCAATCAGCCCCAGCATTTT. The genes are TRBV29-1 and TRBJ1-5; the D gene is possibly TRBD1 (5 bases). Germline V gene data show CDR1 as SQVTM and CDR2 as ANQGSEA. The CDR3 totals 14 residues. With 4 bases removed from V and 0 bases from J, the gap between germline ends came to 10 bases.

V usage is TRBV30 and J usage is TRBJ2-3; 12 bases are shared with TRBD2. The CDR3 is 17 amino acids. The V gene end was trimmed by 6 bases and the J gene end by 2 bases; junction bases not matched to a gene: 12. CDR1 GTSNPN and CDR2 SVGIG come from the germline V gene (reference sequence). The CDR3 nucleotides read TGTGCCTGTAAATTTCGACTAGCGGGGGACTTCACAGATACGCAGTATTTT. This sequence encodes CACKFRLAGDFTDTQYF.

The chain carries TRBV10-3 and TRBJ2-5; D is undetermined. The CDR3 covers 12 residues. In germline, CDR1 is ENHRY, CDR2 SYGVKD. V was pared by 8 bases and J by 5 bases, with 12 bases between. CDR3 amino acids: CAIQGKEETQYF. The CDR3 bases are TGTGCCATCCAAGGGAAGGAGGAGACCCAGTACTTC.

This clone has a handful of counts. The V gene is TRBV4-3, the J gene TRBJ2-1; D may be TRBD1 or TRBD2 (5 bases each). V shed 0 bases and J shed 5 bases, with 17 bases lying between them. The CDR3 runs to 17 residues. The germline V gene has CDR1 LGHNA and CDR2 YSLEER. CDR3 region: CASSQDRGRVWDNEQFF. The DNA for the CDR3 is TGCGCCAGCAGCCAAGATCGGGGCAGGGTGTGGGACAATGAGCAGTTCTTC.

The chain is built from TRBV29-1 and TRBJ2-3; 7 bases are shared with TRBD1. The germline gives CDR1 SQVTM, CDR2 ANQGSEA. V shed 3 bases and J 0 bases; nucleotides not matched to a gene: 6. The CDR3 runs to 15 residues. The CDR3 coding sequence is TGCAGCGTTGACCGGGACAGTCGTAGCACAGATACGCAGTATTTT. This translates into CSVDRDSRSTDTQYF.

The chain has TRBV5-4 and TRBJ2-5, with 8 bases that match TRBD1. CDR1 and CDR2 (germline): SGHNT, YYREEE (reference sequence). The CDR3 is 15 residues long. V shed 1 base and J 5 bases; nucleotides not matched to a gene: 7. The CDR3 DNA is TGTGCCAGCAGCTTGCGCAGGGGGCTTCTGGAGACCCAGTACTTC. Its translation is CASSLRRGLLETQYF.

This clone was seen a handful of times. The chain recombines TRBV30 with TRBJ2-5; D is ambiguous. Per germline, CDR1 GTSNPN and CDR2 SVGIG (reference sequence). V lost 0 bases to trimming and J lost 5 bases, with 10 bases between them. The CDR3 runs to 13 residues. The CDR3 protein is CAWSVVGWETQYF. The CDR3 coding sequence is TGTGCCTGGAGTGTTGTAGGGTGGGAGACCCAGTACTTC.

This rearrangement joins TRBV9 to TRBJ1-2, with TRBD1 matching over 8 bases. The V and J ends lost 6 bases and 2 bases, in that order; junction bases with no gene match: 3. From germline, CDR1 is SGDLS and CDR2 YYNGEE. The length of the CDR3 is 13 residues. Here the CDR3 reads CASTRTGNYGYTF. The CDR3 bases are TGTGCCAGCACCCGGACAGGGAACTATGGCTACACCTTC.

The chain combines TRBV7-9 with TRBJ1-4, with D maybe TRBD1 (6 bases). Trimming removed 0 bases from V and 8 bases from J, with 10 bases in between. The germline gives CDR1 SEHNR, CDR2 FQNEAQ (reference sequence). CDR3 length: 14 amino acids. The CDR3 region has the DNA TGTGCCAGCAGCTTAGCACAGGGTGGAGAAAAACTGTTTTTT. As protein: CASSLAQGGEKLFF. The full variable domain, rest sourced from reference TRBV7-9 and TRBJ1-4, is DTGVSQNPRHKITKRGQNVTFRCDPISEHNRLYWYRQTLGQGPEFLTYFQNEAQLEKSRLLSDRFSAERPKGSFSTLEIQRTEQGDSAMYLCASSLAQGGEKLFFGSGTQLSVL.

The V gene is TRBV5-1, the J gene TRBJ2-7, with D perhaps matching TRBD1 (6 bases). The CDR3 loop spans 14 amino acids. V lost 5 bases and J lost 3, with 15 bases in between. Germline CDR1 is SGHRS and CDR2 is YFSETQ. The CDR3 DNA sequence: TGCGCCAGCAGTCCCCGGGACATAGTCTACGAGCAGTACTTC. Translated, it gives CASSPRDIVYEQYF.

The V and J genes are TRBV20-1 and TRBJ2-7; D is undetermined. V dropped 2 bases and J dropped 3 bases, with 5 bases sitting between them. The length of the CDR3 is 11 residues. CDR1 DFQATT and CDR2 SNEGSKA come from the germline V gene (reference sequence). This CDR3 is CSARFGYEQYF. The CDR3 region has the DNA TGCAGTGCTAGATTTGGCTACGAGCAGTACTTC.

In this sample, this clone turned up a few times. The chain links TRBV27 to TRBJ2-7, with TRBD2 as a possible D gene (5 bases). The CDR3 covers 12 residues. V was cut by 3 bases and J by 9 bases, with 12 bases left in between. Germline V gene sequence: CDR1 MNHEY, CDR2 SMNVEV (reference sequence). The CDR3 region is CASSFNEGPQYF. CDR3 coding DNA: TGTGCCAGCAGTTTTAATGAGGGCCCGCAGTACTTC.

This chain uses TRBV28 with TRBJ2-5; D call uncertain. Germline V CDR1 and CDR2: MDHEN, SYDVKM. The CDR3 has 14 residues. V shed 7 bases and J shed 1 base, with 13 bases lying between them. The DNA for the CDR3 is TGTGCCAGCACCGAGCTCGATATCCAAGAGACCCAGTACTTC. Its protein product is CASTELDIQETQYF.

The chain carries TRBV7-2 and TRBJ2-7; the D gene is possibly TRBD1 (5 bases). The germline V gene has CDR1 SGHTA and CDR2 FQGNSA. The length of the CDR3 is 12 residues. V was shortened by 1 base and J by 7 bases, with 8 bases between the two germline ends. This CDR3 reads CASSLVGVEQYF. CDR3 bases: TGTGCCAGCAGCTTAGTAGGGGTTGAGCAGTACTTC.